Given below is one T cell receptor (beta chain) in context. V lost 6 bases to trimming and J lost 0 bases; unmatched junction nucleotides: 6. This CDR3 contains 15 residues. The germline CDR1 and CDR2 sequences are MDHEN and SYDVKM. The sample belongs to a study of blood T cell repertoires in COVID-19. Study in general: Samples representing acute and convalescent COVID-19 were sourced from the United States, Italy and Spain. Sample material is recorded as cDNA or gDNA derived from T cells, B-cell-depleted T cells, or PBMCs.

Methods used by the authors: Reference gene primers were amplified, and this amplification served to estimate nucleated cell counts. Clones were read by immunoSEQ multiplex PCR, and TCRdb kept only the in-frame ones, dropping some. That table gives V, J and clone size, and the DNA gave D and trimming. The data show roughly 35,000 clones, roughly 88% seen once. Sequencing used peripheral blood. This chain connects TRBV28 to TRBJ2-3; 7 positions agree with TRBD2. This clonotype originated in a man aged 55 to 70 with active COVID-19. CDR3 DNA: TGTGCCAGCAGGGGAGGGTCTATCAGCACAGATACGCAGTATTTT. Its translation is CASRGGSISTDTQYF.